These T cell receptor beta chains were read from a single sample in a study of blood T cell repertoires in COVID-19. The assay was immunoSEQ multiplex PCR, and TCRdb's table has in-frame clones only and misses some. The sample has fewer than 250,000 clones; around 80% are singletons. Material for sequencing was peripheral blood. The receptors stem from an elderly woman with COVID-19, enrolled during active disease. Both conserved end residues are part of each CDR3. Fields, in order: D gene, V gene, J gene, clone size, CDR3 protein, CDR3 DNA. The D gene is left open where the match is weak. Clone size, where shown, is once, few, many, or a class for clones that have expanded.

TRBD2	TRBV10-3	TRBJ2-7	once	CAIRRTKGGQGSPYEQYF	TGTGCCATCCGCAGAACCAAGGGAGGGCAGGGTTCCCCCTACGAGCAGTACTTC
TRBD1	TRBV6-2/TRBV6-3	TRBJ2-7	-	CASSYSVGQGALPYEQYF	TGTGCCAGCAGTTACTCGGTGGGACAGGGGGCCCTCCCCTACGAGCAGTACTTC
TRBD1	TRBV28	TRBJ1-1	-	CASSLAEGQGFTEAFF	TGTGCCAGCAGTCTCGCAGAGGGACAGGGGTTTACTGAAGCTTTCTTT
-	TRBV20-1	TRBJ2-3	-	CSASEQPPRSTDTQYF	TGCAGTGCTAGTGAACAGCCTCCTCGAAGCACAGATACGCAGTATTTT
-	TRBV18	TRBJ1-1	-	CASSPSQSEAFF	TGTGCCAGCTCACCATCTCAGTCTGAAGCTTTCTTT
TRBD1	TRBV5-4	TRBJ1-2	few	CASSQGQDYGYTF	TGTGCCAGCAGCCAGGGACAGGACTATGGCTACACCTTC
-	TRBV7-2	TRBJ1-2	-	CASSLMQGSRDGYTF	TGTGCCAGCAGCTTAATGCAGGGGAGTAGGGATGGCTACACCTTC
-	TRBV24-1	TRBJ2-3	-	CATSDMQADTQYF	TGTGCCACCAGTGATATGCAGGCAGATACGCAGTATTTT
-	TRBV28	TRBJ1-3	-	CASTPQEGFENTIYF	TGTGCCAGCACCCCCCAGGAGGGGTTTGAAAACACCATATATTTT
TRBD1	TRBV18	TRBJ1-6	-	CASSYSTGAYNSPLHF	TGTGCCAGCTCCTACTCGACAGGGGCCTATAATTCACCCCTCCACTTT
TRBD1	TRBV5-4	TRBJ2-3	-	CASSLFSGQGVNTQYF	TGTGCCAGCAGCTTATTCTCCGGACAGGGTGTAAATACGCAGTATTTT
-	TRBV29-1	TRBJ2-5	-	CSVGQQETQYF	TGCAGCGTTGGACAGCAAGAGACCCAGTACTTC
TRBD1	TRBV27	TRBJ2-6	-	CASRTGSGANVLTF	TGTGCCAGCAGGACAGGGTCGGGGGCCAACGTCCTGACTTTC
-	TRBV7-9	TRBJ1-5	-	CASSLGADGHNQPQHF	TGTGCCAGCAGCTTAGGGGCCGACGGCCACAATCAGCCCCAGCATTTT
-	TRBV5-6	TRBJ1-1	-	CASSLGPRGNTEAFF	TGTGCCAGCAGCTTGGGTCCCCGGGGGAACACTGAAGCTTTCTTT
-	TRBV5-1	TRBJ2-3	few	CASSLLASTQYF	TGCGCCAGCAGCTTGTTGGCAAGTACGCAGTATTTT
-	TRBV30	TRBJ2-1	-	CAWSVRTGTYNEQFF	TGTGCCTGGAGTGTACGAACAGGTACCTACAATGAGCAGTTCTTC
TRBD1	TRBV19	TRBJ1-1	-	CASIRGTVNTEAFF	TGTGCCAGTATCAGGGGGACAGTGAACACTGAAGCTTTCTTT
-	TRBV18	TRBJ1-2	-	CASSPTDYGYTF	TGTGCCAGCTCACCAACAGACTATGGCTACACCTTC
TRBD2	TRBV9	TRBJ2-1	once	CASSLGTSGGEQFF	TGTGCCAGCAGCCTCGGGACTAGCGGGGGGGAGCAGTTCTTC
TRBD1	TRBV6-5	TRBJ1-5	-	CASSSTGTYQPQHF	TGTGCCAGCAGTTCGACAGGGACTTATCAGCCCCAGCATTTT
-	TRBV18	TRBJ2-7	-	CASSPIQGSSYEQYF	TGTGCCAGCTCACCAATTCAGGGGAGCTCCTACGAGCAGTACTTC
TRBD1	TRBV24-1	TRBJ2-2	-	CATSDGGQGATGELFF	TGTGCCACCAGTGATGGGGGGCAGGGGGCCACCGGGGAGCTGTTTTTT
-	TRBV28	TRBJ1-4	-	CASREPQRNEKLFF	TGTGCCAGCAGGGAGCCTCAGAGGAATGAAAAACTGTTTTTT
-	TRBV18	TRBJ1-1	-	CASSLSPEGTEAFF	TGTGCCAGCTCACTCAGTCCTGAGGGCACTGAAGCTTTCTTT
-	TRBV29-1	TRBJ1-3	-	CSVAGNSGNTIYF	TGCAGTGTAGCCGGGAACTCTGGAAACACCATATATTTT
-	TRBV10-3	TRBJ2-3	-	CAIRGGPSDTQYF	TGTGCCATCAGGGGGGGGCCGTCAGATACGCAGTATTTT
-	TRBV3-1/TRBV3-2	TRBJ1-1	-	CASSGGPDNTEAFF	TGTGCCAGCAGCGGCGGCCCGGATAACACTGAAGCTTTCTTT
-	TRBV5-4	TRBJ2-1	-	CASSLFVWQGYDEQFF	TGTGCCAGCAGCTTGTTTGTCTGGCAGGGATACGATGAGCAGTTCTTC
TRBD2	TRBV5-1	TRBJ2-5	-	CASSKGAGGQETQYF	TGCGCCAGCAGCAAAGGAGCGGGGGGGCAAGAGACCCAGTACTTC
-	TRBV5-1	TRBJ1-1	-	CASSYRVNTEAFF	TGCGCCAGCAGTTACAGGGTGAACACTGAAGCTTTCTTT
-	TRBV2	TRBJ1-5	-	CASSERGLVFNQPQHF	TGTGCCAGCAGTGAGCGGGGTTTAGTCTTCAATCAGCCCCAGCATTTT
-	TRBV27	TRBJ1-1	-	CASSFGVSGTEAFF	TGTGCCAGCAGTTTCGGGGTCAGTGGAACTGAAGCTTTCTTT
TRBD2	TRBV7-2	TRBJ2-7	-	CASSLASGVSSYEQYF	TGTGCCAGCAGCTTAGCGAGCGGGGTAAGCTCCTACGAGCAGTACTTC
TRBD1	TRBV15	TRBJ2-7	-	CATSREPDRVNEQYF	TGTGCCACCAGCAGAGAACCGGACAGGGTCAACGAGCAGTACTTC
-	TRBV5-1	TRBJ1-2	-	CASSLLGPTAGYTF	TGCGCCAGCAGCTTGTTGGGGCCCACGGCGGGCTACACCTTC
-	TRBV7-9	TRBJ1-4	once	CASSLLGANEKLFF	TGTGCCAGCAGCTTACTCGGGGCTAATGAAAAACTGTTTTTT
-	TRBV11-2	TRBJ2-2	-	CASSSGNIVTGELFF	TGTGCCAGCAGCTCAGGGAACATAGTCACCGGGGAGCTGTTTTTT
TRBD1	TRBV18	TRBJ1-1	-	CASSPQGQGFTEAFF	TGTGCCAGCTCACCACAGGGACAGGGTTTCACTGAAGCTTTCTTT
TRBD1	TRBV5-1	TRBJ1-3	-	CASSLDGTGSGNTIYF	TGCGCCAGCAGCTTGGATGGGACAGGCTCTGGAAACACCATATATTTT
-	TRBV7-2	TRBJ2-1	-	CASSPRYSYNEQFF	TGTGCCAGCAGCCCCAGGTACTCCTACAATGAGCAGTTCTTC
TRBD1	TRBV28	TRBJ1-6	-	CASSRPGQVNSPLHF	TGTGCCAGCTCCCGCCCGGGACAGGTTAATTCACCCCTCCACTTT
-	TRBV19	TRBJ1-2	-	CATLPRGRYYGYTF	TGTGCCACCTTACCCAGGGGACGATACTATGGCTACACCTTC
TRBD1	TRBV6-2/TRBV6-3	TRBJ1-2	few	CASSRGQGGGYTF	TGTGCCAGCAGTCGAGGACAGGGTGGGGGCTACACCTTC
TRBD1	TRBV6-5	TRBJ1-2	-	CASSSGTDENYGYTF	TGTGCCAGCAGTTCCGGGACAGATGAGAACTATGGCTACACCTTC
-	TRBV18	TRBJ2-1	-	CASSPSGNEQFF	TGTGCCAGCTCACCTTCAGGCAATGAGCAGTTCTTC
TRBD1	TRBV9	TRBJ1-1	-	CASSGGQMNTEAFF	TGTGCCAGCAGCGGGGGACAGATGAACACTGAAGCTTTCTTT
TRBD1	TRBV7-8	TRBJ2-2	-	CASSPRQGTNTGELFF	TGTGCCAGCAGCCCCCGACAGGGAACGAACACCGGGGAGCTGTTTTTT
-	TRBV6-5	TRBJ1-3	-	CATRVGDSGNTIYF	TGTGCCACAAGGGTAGGGGACTCTGGAAACACCATATATTTT
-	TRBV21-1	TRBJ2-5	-	CASMPRLDYEETQYF	TGTGCCAGCATGCCTCGTTTGGACTACGAAGAGACCCAGTACTTC
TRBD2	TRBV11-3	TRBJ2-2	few	CASSREGRGTGELFF	TGTGCCAGCAGCCGAGAGGGGAGGGGTACCGGGGAGCTGTTTTTT
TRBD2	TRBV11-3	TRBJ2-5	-	CASSFASGGTQETQYF	TGTGCCAGCAGCTTCGCGAGCGGGGGGACCCAAGAGACCCAGTACTTC
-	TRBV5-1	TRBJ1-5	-	CASSLGGGDQPQHF	TGCGCCAGCAGCTTGGGGGGCGGGGATCAGCCCCAGCATTTT
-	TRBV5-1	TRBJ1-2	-	CASSLNSGSYGYTF	TGCGCCAGCAGCTTGAATTCGGGGTCCTATGGCTACACCTTC
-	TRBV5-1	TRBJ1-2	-	CASSLAGVNYGYTF	TGCGCCAGCAGCTTGGCCGGTGTTAACTATGGCTACACCTTC
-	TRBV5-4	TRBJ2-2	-	CASSLGGAGELFF	TGTGCCAGCAGCTTGGGAGGCGCCGGGGAGCTGTTTTTT
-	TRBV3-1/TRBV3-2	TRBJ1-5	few	CASSQTGQPQHF	TGTGCCAGCAGCCAAACAGGGCAGCCCCAGCATTTT